The 26 T cell receptor beta chains below were found in one sample sequenced in a study of siplizumab effects on memory and regulatory T cells. Using immunoSEQ multiplex PCR, the repertoire was profiled, and TCRdb retains in-frame clones only, with some absent. The repertoire holds 110,000 or so clones, with about 92% as singletons. Source material: Tregs sorted from blood. The receptors shown here come from a human donor in good health.

V is TRBV2 and J is TRBJ2-5; the match to TRBD2 covers 14 bases. After removal of 7 bases from V and 1 base from J, the junction contained 5 bases not matched to a gene. Germline V gives CDR1 SNHLY, CDR2 FYNNEI. The CDR3 runs 16 residues. The CDR3 DNA is TGTGCCAGCACCCGACTAGCGGGAGGGTTCCAAGAGACCCAGTACTTC. It encodes CASTRLAGGFQETQYF. The full variable domain, its missing parts supplied by reference TRBV2 and TRBJ2-5, is EPEVTQTPSHQVTQMGQEVILRCVPISNHLYFYWYRQILGQKVEFLVSFYNNEISEKSEIFDDQFSVERPDGSNFTLKIRSTKLEDSAMYFCASTRLAGGFQETQYFGPGTRLLVL.

J is TRBJ2-7 and V is TRBV10-3; TRBD2 aligns across 12 bases. The germline gives CDR1 ENHRY, CDR2 SYGVKD. V shed 4 bases and J 7 bases; nucleotides not matched to a gene: 8. CDR3 length: 15 amino acids. CDR3 sequence: CAISATSGGPGEQYF. The CDR3 nucleotides are TGTGCCATCAGTGCGACTAGCGGGGGCCCGGGGGAGCAGTACTTC.

The chain employs TRBV19 and TRBJ2-5; TRBD2 aligns across 9 bases. Germline V CDR1 and CDR2: LNHDA, SQIVND (reference sequence). V shed 3 bases, J shed 4 bases, and the junction held 9 bases outside the gene matches. The CDR3 has 16 residues. This CDR3 is CASSINLAGLGETQYF. The CDR3 DNA reads TGTGCCAGTAGTATCAATCTAGCGGGATTGGGAGAGACCCAGTACTTC. Using reference TRBV19 and TRBJ2-5 for the parts outside the CDR3, the full variable domain is DGGITQSPKYLFRKEGQNVTLSCEQNLNHDAMYWYRQDPGQGLRLIYYSQIVNDFQKGDIAEGYSVSREKKESFPLTVTSAQKNPTAFYLCASSINLAGLGETQYFGPGTRLLVL.

This chain connects TRBV5-1 to TRBJ2-3; 11 nucleotides align to TRBD2. V was pared by 3 bases and J by 6 bases, with 12 bases of the junction left unmatched. From germline, CDR1 is SGHRS and CDR2 YFSETQ. The CDR3 runs 17 residues. The CDR3: CASSSRLAGRFTDTQYF. DNA of the CDR3: TGCGCCAGCAGCTCAAGACTAGCGGGGAGATTCACGGATACGCAGTATTTT.

With respect to this clone: Within the sample, other DNA sequences also encode this same CDR3. This chain uses TRBV5-1 with TRBJ1-2; no clear D. The CDR3 covers 12 residues. V lost 0 bases and J 6 bases, leaving 6 bases between the germline ends. In germline, CDR1 is SGHRS, CDR2 YFSETQ. The CDR3 DNA follows: TGCGCCAGCAGCTTGGTCGGGGATGGCTACACCTTC. It translates to CASSLVGDGYTF.

The chain combines TRBV19 with TRBJ2-3; 9 bases are a match to TRBD2. The CDR3 has 19 residues. CDR1 and CDR2 from the germline V gene are LNHDA and SQIVND (reference sequence). The J segment lost 3 bases and the V segment lost 0 bases, leaving 13 bases of the junction unmatched. The CDR3 sequence is CASSIDPPRVAGVTDTQYF. DNA of the CDR3: TGTGCCAGTAGTATAGATCCACCCCGAGTAGCGGGAGTAACAGATACGCAGTATTTT. The full variable domain, its missing parts supplied by reference TRBV19 and TRBJ2-3, is DGGITQSPKYLFRKEGQNVTLSCEQNLNHDAMYWYRQDPGQGLRLIYYSQIVNDFQKGDIAEGYSVSREKKESFPLTVTSAQKNPTAFYLCASSIDPPRVAGVTDTQYFGPGTRLTVL.

This clone was seen once. The chain links TRBV9 to TRBJ1-1; 7 nucleotides agree with TRBD1. V gave up 0 bases and J gave up 0 bases; unmatched junction bases: 2. Germline-derived CDR1 and CDR2 are SGDLS and YYNGEE. This CDR3 comprises 15 residues. This CDR3 reads CASSVGGQMNTEAFF. The CDR3, as DNA: TGTGCCAGCAGCGTAGGGGGACAGATGAACACTGAAGCTTTCTTT. Drawing the rest from reference TRBV9 and TRBJ1-1, the complete variable domain is DSGVTQTPKHLITATGQRVTLRCSPRSGDLSVYWYQQSLDQGLQFLIQYYNGEERAKGNILERFSAQQFPDLHSELNLSSLELGDSALYFCASSVGGQMNTEAFFGQGTRLTVV.

CDR3 residues: CASSLGETQYF. The DNA of the CDR3 is TGTGCCAGTAGTCTCGGAGAGACCCAGTACTTC. The chain links TRBV19 to TRBJ2-5; D is unclear. There are 11 residues in the CDR3. Trimming left V 5 bases short and J 4 bases short, with 5 bases between. Per germline, CDR1 LNHDA and CDR2 SQIVND (reference sequence).

The gene calls are TRBV10-2 and TRBJ1-2; 7 bases are shared with TRBD1. This CDR3 contains 13 residues. Germline trimming cut 7 bases from V and 1 base from J; bases unmatched to any gene: 3. Germline loops: CDR1 WSHSY, CDR2 SAAADI. The CDR3: CASTRDSNYGYTF. CDR3 nucleotide sequence: TGCGCCAGCACCAGGGACAGTAACTATGGCTACACCTTC.

For the CDR3, the DNA is TGTGCCAGCAGCGTACAGGGAAATGAGCAGTTCTTC. Protein: CASSVQGNEQFF. The V call is TRBV9, the J call TRBJ2-1; D possibly corresponds to TRBD1 (5 bases). V lost 1 base and J 7 bases, leaving 6 bases between the germline ends. This CDR3 contains 12 residues. The germline gives CDR1 SGDLS, CDR2 YYNGEE.

The chain has TRBV7-2 and TRBJ2-7; D is unresolved. Germline V lookup: CDR1 SGHTA, CDR2 FQGNSA. This CDR3 comprises 14 residues. Trimming cost V 5 bases and J 1 base, with 12 bases left between them. The CDR3 protein is CASSQSAASYEQYF. The DNA for the CDR3 is TGTGCCAGCAGCCAGTCCGCGGCTTCCTACGAGCAGTACTTC.

The genes are TRBV5-1 and TRBJ2-1; TRBD2 matches at 10 bases. After removal of 6 bases from V and 9 bases from J, the junction contained 24 bases not matched to a gene. Germline lookup yields CDR1 SGHRS and CDR2 YFSETQ. CDR3 length equals 19 residues. The CDR3 DNA sequence: TGCGCCAGCACCAGCTCAAGCCTAGCGGGAGTAGGCCGGGGGGGTGAGCAGTTCTTC. This encodes CASTSSSLAGVGRGGEQFF. Full variable domain (outside the CDR3, taken from reference TRBV5-1 and TRBJ2-1): KAGVTQTPRYLIKTRGQQVTLSCSPISGHRSVSWYQQTPGQGLQFLFEYFSETQRNKGNFPGRFSGRQFSNSRSEMNVSTLELGDSALYLCASTSSSLAGVGRGGEQFFGPGTRLTVL.

The chain uses TRBV19 and TRBJ2-3, with TRBD1 matching 8 bases. The CDR3 spans 16 residues. V shed 8 bases, J shed 2 bases, and the junction held 12 bases outside the gene matches. The germline gives CDR1 LNHDA, CDR2 SQIVND (reference sequence). The CDR3 sequence: CASQLQGARTTDTQYF. The CDR3 nucleotides are TGTGCCAGTCAGCTTCAGGGGGCGCGTACCACAGATACGCAGTATTTT. The whole variable domain, remainder taken from reference TRBV19 and TRBJ2-3, is DGGITQSPKYLFRKEGQNVTLSCEQNLNHDAMYWYRQDPGQGLRLIYYSQIVNDFQKGDIAEGYSVSREKKESFPLTVTSAQKNPTAFYLCASQLQGARTTDTQYFGPGTRLTVL.

This clone was counted a single time. J is TRBJ1-1 and V is TRBV11-3, with D uncertain. The germline gives CDR1 SGHNT, CDR2 YENEEA. V was trimmed by 1 base and J by 1 base, leaving 4 bases between them. The CDR3 totals 13 residues. CDR3 sequence reads: CASSLVGNTEAFF. CDR3 bases: TGTGCCAGCAGCTTAGTCGGGAACACTGAAGCTTTCTTT.

The gene calls are TRBV6-6 and TRBJ1-2; D is undetermined. The CDR3 has 14 residues. Germline loops: CDR1 MNHNY, CDR2 SVGAGI (reference sequence). Trimming cost V 2 bases and J 3 bases, with 10 bases left between them. The CDR3 loop is CASSYAALHYGYTF. CDR3 DNA: TGTGCCAGCAGTTACGCGGCACTACACTATGGCTACACCTTC.

CDR3 sequence (DNA): TGTGCCAGCAGCTTAGATGTTGTAACAGGCAACTATGGCTACACCTTC. This sequence encodes CASSLDVVTGNYGYTF. The rearrangement joins TRBV7-2 to TRBJ1-2; possibly TRBD1 for D (5 bases). The CDR3 runs 16 residues. Trimming took 1 base from V and 2 from J, leaving 14 bases between them. Germline CDR1 SGHTA, CDR2 FQGNSA.

This rearrangement joins TRBV5-6 to TRBJ2-7; D is perhaps TRBD1 (7 bases). The CDR3 consists of 15 residues. CDR1 and CDR2 (germline): SGHDT, YYEEEE. With 0 bases removed from V and 7 bases from J, the gap between germline ends came to 17 bases. As DNA, the CDR3 is TGTGCCAGCAGCTTGGGACAGGGAGGTCCGCGAGAGCAGTACTTC. The encoded protein is CASSLGQGGPREQYF.

The chain recombines TRBV5-4 with TRBJ2-2, with D possibly being TRBD1 (6 bases). Germline values: CDR1 SGHNT, CDR2 YYREEE (reference sequence). V lost 0 bases, J lost 7 bases, and 16 bases lay in between. The CDR3 length is 16 residues. The CDR3: CASSLAGTSGVGELFF. The CDR3 region has the DNA TGTGCCAGCAGCTTGGCCGGGACATCCGGTGTCGGGGAGCTGTTTTTT.

The chain joins TRBV6-6 to TRBJ1-5, with TRBD1 matching over 9 bases. The CDR3 totals 13 residues. Trimming cost V 6 bases and J 4 bases; bases outside gene matches: 1. Germline V gene sequence: CDR1 MNHNY, CDR2 SVGAGI (reference sequence). DNA for the CDR3: TGTGCCAGCAGAGACAGGGGGAATCAGCCCCAGCATTTT. This encodes CASRDRGNQPQHF.

The J gene is TRBJ1-1, the V gene TRBV10-3; D is unresolved. Looked up from germline, CDR1 is ENHRY and CDR2 is SYGVKD. The V and J ends lost 8 bases and 1 base respectively, with 14 bases between them. The CDR3 totals 14 residues. CDR3 region: CAIGPPTTNTEAFF. Written as DNA, the CDR3 is TGTGCCATCGGGCCTCCTACCACGAACACTGAAGCTTTCTTT.

The V call is TRBV7-8, the J call TRBJ1-6; no firm D call. The ends were cut back, 3 bases at V and 8 bases at J, with 11 bases in the middle. The V gene's germline CDR1 is SGHVS and CDR2 FQNEAQ. The CDR3 extends over 14 amino acids. The CDR3 here is CASSLGFRDSPLHF. CDR3 DNA sequence: TGTGCCAGCAGCTTGGGCTTTAGGGATTCACCCCTCCACTTT.

The chain has TRBV9 and TRBJ2-3; D is unresolved. The CDR3 is made up of 15 amino acids. CDR1 and CDR2 from the germline V gene are SGDLS and YYNGEE. Trimming removed 0 bases from V and 6 bases from J, with 14 bases in between. The CDR3 spells CASSVGLLVGDTQYF. The CDR3 DNA reads as TGTGCCAGCAGCGTAGGGTTACTCGTGGGTGATACGCAGTATTTT.

The chain is built from TRBV5-1 and TRBJ2-1; D is uncertain. The CDR3 is 15 amino acids. V was shortened by 0 bases and J by 3 bases, with 10 bases between the two germline ends. CDR1 and CDR2 (germline): SGHRS, YFSETQ. The CDR3 region has the DNA TGCGCCAGCAGCTTGGCAGCGCCCGTCTACAATGAGCAGTTCTTC. This encodes CASSLAAPVYNEQFF. The full variable domain, completed using reference TRBV5-1 and TRBJ2-1, is KAGVTQTPRYLIKTRGQQVTLSCSPISGHRSVSWYQQTPGQGLQFLFEYFSETQRNKGNFPGRFSGRQFSNSRSEMNVSTLELGDSALYLCASSLAAPVYNEQFFGPGTRLTVL.

This clone appeared once. The CDR3 spells CASSQGARYEQYF. CDR3 sequence (DNA): TGTGCCAGCAGTCAGGGAGCGAGGTACGAGCAGTACTTC. This rearrangement joins TRBV6-5 to TRBJ2-7; possibly TRBD1 or TRBD2 for D (5 bases each). CDR3 length: 13 residues. V lost 5 bases to trimming and J lost 4 bases, with 12 bases between them. Per the germline V gene, CDR1 is MNHEY and CDR2 is SVGAGI.

This clone has just one count. V gene TRBV19 combines with J gene TRBJ1-3, with D perhaps matching TRBD1 (5 bases). CDR3 length equals 13 residues. Germline lookup yields CDR1 LNHDA and CDR2 SQIVND (reference sequence). Trimming left V 3 bases short and J 4 bases short, with 7 bases between. The CDR3 reads CASSMGVGNTIYF. DNA for the CDR3: TGTGCCAGTAGTATGGGGGTCGGAAACACCATATATTTT.

The genes are TRBV5-1 and TRBJ2-7; D unclear. The V gene lost 0 bases and the J gene lost 0 bases, with 7 bases spanning the gap. The CDR3 loop spans 14 amino acids. The V gene's germline CDR1 is SGHRS and CDR2 YFSETQ. This chain's CDR3 is CASSLDASSYEQYF. The CDR3, as DNA: TGCGCCAGCAGCTTGGATGCAAGCTCCTACGAGCAGTACTTC.